The 2 T cell receptor beta chains reported below all come from one sample, sequenced in a study of T cell changes during pregnancy in multiple sclerosis (dated by TCRdb to the late 2010s). Libraries came from the immunoSEQ multiplex PCR assay. TCRdb limited this immuneACCESS table to in-frame rearrangements with V and J called. A share of clones is missing; checked studies link under half to unresolved V genes, and the rest is unexplained. The sample yields about 38,000 clones; 75% to 95% were counted once. Together, the top ten hold about 12% of the sample. The sequenced sample was CD8+ T cells from peripheral blood mononuclear cells, obtained after pregnancy. Receptor source: a female donor with multiple sclerosis, enrolled in a pregnancy study.

The chain combines TRBV7-3 with TRBJ2-3; D gene unclear. The CDR3 has 15 residues. V lost 4 bases to trimming and J lost 2 bases, with 13 bases between them. Germline loops: CDR1 SGHTA, CDR2 FQGTGA. The CDR3 spells CASSSQPIDTDTQYF. CDR3 DNA sequence: TGTGCCAGCAGCTCTCAACCGATAGACACAGATACGCAGTATTTT.

V and J are TRBV6-1 and TRBJ1-1; D is perhaps TRBD1 (5 bases). From germline, CDR1 is MNHNS and CDR2 SASEGT. V lost 2 bases and J lost 5, with 21 bases in between. The CDR3 runs 17 residues. CDR3 DNA sequence: TGTGCCAGCAGTGAACCCCCAGGTGGCGGGGCATGGACTGAAGCTTTCTTT. It is translated as CASSEPPGGGAWTEAFF.